Here is one T cell receptor (beta chain) with its context. Based on its abundance in the sample, this clonotype is large (0.1 to 1%). The specificity of this receptor is unknown. The record has no base qualities; no much larger clone is one base away. These data come from a study of prognosis after radiotherapy for stage I lung cancer (dated by TCRdb to about 2021). Concerning the study at large: Between early 2018 and 2019, roughly 20 patients with stage I NSCLC were enrolled in Nanjing, China. About 14 patients had newly diagnosed primary stage I lung tumors, and about 5 had oligometastatic NSCLC after surgical resection of the primary tumor. All patients were regarded as medically inoperable, because of comorbidities in about a dozen patients and refusal of surgery in 6 to 8 patients. Ages in the cohort of about a dozen men and 6 women ranged from about 50 to 90 years, with a median of 74. On tumor histology, some 11 patients had adenocarcinoma and more than 5 had squamous cell carcinoma. SBRT was given in 3 to 5 fractions with a biologically effective dose of at least 100 Gy, using image-guided IMRT or VMAT. SBRT was not combined with any concurrent therapy in any patient. After SBRT, distant metastases developed in about 20% of the 19 patients at a median of 7 months, while the remaining 15 patients had no significant progression. Peripheral blood TCR beta repertoires were profiled in stage I NSCLC patients before and after stereotactic body radiotherapy, and the repertoires were related to distant failure. The study sequenced 38 blood samples from some 20 patients, one before and one after SBRT per patient. Overall study results and their limits: Limitations of the study included a small cohort and short follow-up, and the study findings need independent validation. Unique TCR clone counts fell after SBRT (median around 9,800 before versus about 7,400 after; Wilcoxon paired P=0.011). Differences by metastasis status were reportedly seen in TRBV and TRBJ usage frequencies, involving two V genes at baseline and, after SBRT, under ten V genes and two J genes. None of the reported P values were adjusted for multiple comparisons. Post-SBRT Shannon entropy and its change from baseline were lower in patients who developed distant metastases; baseline Shannon entropy was not associated with metastases. No determination of tumor specificity was made for expanded TCR clones.

Two rounds of multiplex PCR were used to amplify the TCR beta CDR3 region from genomic DNA. In the first round of PCR, primers specific to each TRBV and TRBJ gene were used, and the primer sequences are filed in Chinese patent CN105087789A. Universal primers were used in the second PCR round. The Roche High Pure PCR Template Preparation Kit was used to extract genomic DNA from frozen PBMCs. Paired-end sequencing with 151 bp reads was performed on the libraries using an Illumina HiSeq 3000. Processing in the source paper ran as follows. CutAdapt was used to discard raw reads that did not contain the multiplex PCR primer sequences. High-quality paired reads were merged into contigs with PEAR. TRB V, D and J gene segments were assigned to each contig with MiXCR by alignment to reference sequences. To remove sequencing errors, CDR3 sequences were clustered according to base quality and sequence similarity. Shannon entropy, normalized by the natural log of the productive TCR sequence number, served as the measure of diversity. Clonality was defined as one minus Shannon entropy divided by the natural log of the number of unique clonotypes. The Youden index of ROC curves was used to select progression-free survival cut-offs for repertoire metrics, and analyses were performed in R 3.5.3. TCRdb's own reprocessing of the public reads used fastp at Q25 and MiXCR and kept productive beta chains. Each CDR3 protein gets just one entry, which takes the most common genes and DNA from the rows behind it. The V and J calls and clone size come from TCRdb's table, not from the authors' own analysis. The sample table contains more than 30,000 distinct CDR3 sequences; only one count was recorded for about 29% of them. The ten largest clones add up to roughly a third of the sample.

No patient had a history of other malignancies or prior chemotherapy or radiotherapy, and all had node-negative disease on CT and PET/CT. At each of the two time points, 6 to 7.5 milliliters of peripheral venous blood were collected into EDTA tubes. Ficoll-Paque Plus density-gradient centrifugation was used to isolate PBMCs. Samples were stored at -80°C immediately after collection until analysis. The CDR3 runs 15 amino acids, cysteine and phenylalanine included. Kept here is only the CDR3 DNA, which spans 45 bases and is read in frame from base 1. V is reduced by 6 bases and J by 10 bases, leaving a spacing of 24 bases between them. The germline V gene specifies MNHNS as CDR1 and SASEGT as CDR2.

The origin of this receptor is a donor of 50 years or more with non-small cell lung cancer. The specimen was PBMCs, collected before or after stereotactic body radiation therapy (not recorded which). The chain was built from TRBV6-1 and TRBJ1-2, with a tentative D gene TRBD1 over 5 matching bases. The nucleotide sequence is given as TGTGCCAGCAGCCGCGCCACCGGGACGGTCAACTACTACACCTTC. Translated, it gives CASSRATGTVNYYTF.